This T cell receptor (beta chain) was captured in a study of follicular helper T cells after annual influenza vaccination. Broader study findings: Most later recoveries of Day 7 ICOS+CD38+ clones were ICOS-CD38- cTfh. Yearly vaccinations repeatedly recalled conserved clonotypes in ICOS+CD38+ cTfh.

This clone was seen just once. Its antigen remains unknown. The time point: 2014-2015 season, 7 days after vaccination. The CDR3 is made up of 14 amino acids. V lost 5 bases, J lost 8 bases, and 18 bases lay in between. CDR1 is SNHLY and CDR2 is FYNNEI in the germline V gene. Survey level resolution was used for TCRB sequencing. Some clones are missing from TCRdb's copy, which holds only in-frame ones; the method was immunoSEQ multiplex PCR. The sample includes some 10,000 clones, 80% to 90% of them seen just once. This chain uses TRBV2 with TRBJ1-2, with D tentatively TRBD1 (6 bases). The sequence was collected from an adult who received the influenza vaccine. The material was CXCR5- memory CD4+ T cells sorted from blood, obtained 7 days after influenza vaccination. The CDR3 DNA reads as TGTGCCAGCAGTCCAGGGGAGCTTAGGTCGGGCTACACCTTC. This translates into CASSPGELRSGYTF.